The rows below give T cell receptor beta chains drawn from one sample of a study of T-cell memory formation after mild COVID-19. A single record per CDR3 protein comes from TCRdb applying MiXCR to the 5' RACE reads. This table holds some 180,000 distinct CDR3 sequences, approximately 18% found once. The material sequenced was PBMCs or a T cell subset sorted from them (not recorded which). The receptors come from a man in his late teens or twenties who had mild COVID-19 (a few samples of this study predate the infection). Cell type and time point are not known. Each CDR3 is given with its conserved first and last residue. The D gene is left open where the match is weak. Rows give clone size only sometimes, using once, few, many, or a class for an expanded clone.

TRBV7-3	TRBJ2-5	TRBD1	few	TGTGCCAGCAGCTTAACGCCTGCCCGGCAGACAGGGCAAGAGACCCAGTACTTC	CASSLTPARQTGQETQYF
TRBV5-1	TRBJ2-3	NA	few	TGCGCCAGCAGCTTTCAGCGGGTGTCGGATACGCAGTATTTT	CASSFQRVSDTQYF
TRBV4-2	TRBJ2-3	NA	few	TGTGCCAGCAGCCAAGGGTTATCTAGCACAGATACGCAGTATTTT	CASSQGLSSTDTQYF
TRBV5-1	TRBJ2-2	TRBD1	NA	TGCGCCAGCAGGGGGACAGTCGTCACCGGGGAGCTGTTTTTT	CASRGTVVTGELFF
TRBV7-3	TRBJ2-5	NA	few	TGTGCCAGCAGCCGGACTATCCAAGAGACCCAGTACTTC	CASSRTIQETQYF
TRBV6-5	TRBJ2-3	NA	few	TGTGCCAGCAGTTACGGCGCAACGGGCACAGATACGCAGTATTTT	CASSYGATGTDTQYF
TRBV7-9	TRBJ1-2	NA	NA	TGTGCCAGCAGCGGGGTGGGGGGCCTCGGATCTGGCTACACCTTC	CASSGVGGLGSGYTF
TRBV6-2/TRBV6-3	TRBJ2-3	NA	NA	TGTGCCAGCAGTTACTCGATGGGTTACCCCTCTGGGACAGATACGCAGTATTTT	CASSYSMGYPSGTDTQYF
TRBV23-1	TRBJ2-3	NA	NA	TGCGCCAGCAGTCAATCGCCAGGGGTGAATAAGCAGTATTTT	CASSQSPGVNKQYF
TRBV19	TRBJ1-1	TRBD1	NA	TGTGCCAGTAATTCTCAGGAGGGGGCTGACACTGAAGCTTTCTTT	CASNSQEGADTEAFF